The clone carrying this TCR beta chain has at least ten counts. What it recognizes is unknown. The sample originates from a study of regulatory T cells in long-lasting Graves disease. Background on the study: Persistence in Graves' disease required over 5 years of antithyroid drugs plus positive TSH receptor antibodies.

V dropped 3 bases and J dropped 2 bases, with 13 bases sitting between them. The CDR3 consists of 15 residues. Germline V gene sequence: CDR1 MNHEY, CDR2 SMNVEV (reference sequence). Through Arm-PCR of CDR3 regions and iRepertoire HTBI primers, TCR beta libraries were built. TCRdb itself ran the multiplex PCR reads through MiXCR, one entry per CDR3 protein. The repertoire holds about 470,000 distinct CDR3 sequences, with about 20% as singletons. This sample's time point: persistent/refractory GD, antithyroid drugs over 5 years with positive TRAb. Extracted PBMC RNA gave rise to the TCR library. Regarding the study as a whole: Persistent disease preferred TRBV28, TRBJ1-2 and TRBJ2-5. Newly diagnosed Graves' patients exceeded persistent ones in TCR diversity. Small sample size may have lowered accuracy.

Sequencing was performed on peripheral blood mononuclear cells (PBMCs), taken when the disease was refractory, from a patient treated with antithyroid drugs. This chain joins TRBV27 and TRBJ1-2; D is undetermined. The receptor's source is a female donor with Graves disease. In DNA form, the CDR3 reads TGTGCCAGCAGTTTGGTTCAGGAGATCAACTATGGCTACACCTTC. Translation gives CASSLVQEINYGYTF.